A single sample gave rise to the 6 T cell receptor beta chains below, sequenced in a study of cytomegalovirus exposure and HLA in healthy donors. 60 Vbeta and 13 Jbeta primers were used in PCR. The data were produced by immunoSEQ multiplex PCR, yet TCRdb's version contains in-frame clones alone and is incomplete. The sample has about 140,000 clones, approximately 84% seen once; the top ten hold 1.5% to 2.5%. What was sequenced was PBMCs. The receptor source for this set is a woman in her 40s in good health and CMV-seronegative.

J is TRBJ1-2 and V is TRBV6-1; maybe TRBD1 (5 bases). The CDR3 consists of 15 residues. Germline-derived CDR1 and CDR2 are MNHNS and SASEGT. The V gene lost 1 base and the J gene lost 4 bases, with 13 bases spanning the gap. The CDR3 nucleotides are TGTGCCAGCAGTGAAGGTGGAGGGGCCATCTATGGCTACACCTTC. Translating gives CASSEGGGAIYGYTF.

The CDR3, as DNA: TGTGCCAGTAGGGGCGGGAGGGCAACAGATACGCAGTATTTT. This codes for CASRGGRATDTQYF. The chain links TRBV19 to TRBJ2-3; 9 positions agree with TRBD2. Losses at the gene ends were 6 bases for V and 3 bases for J; bases not matched to a gene: 4. Germline assignment: CDR1 LNHDA and CDR2 SQIVND (reference sequence). The CDR3 covers 14 residues. The entire variable domain, with the rest obtained from reference TRBV19 and TRBJ2-3, is as follows: DGGITQSPKYLFRKEGQNVTLSCEQNLNHDAMYWYRQDPGQGLRLIYYSQIVNDFQKGDIAEGYSVSREKKESFPLTVTSAQKNPTAFYLCASRGGRATDTQYFGPGTRLTVL.

This clone has a single count. The V and J genes are TRBV6-5 and TRBJ2-2, with D unclear. The V gene's germline CDR1 is MNHEY and CDR2 SVGAGI. The V and J ends lost 5 bases and 6 bases respectively, with 7 bases between them. This CDR3 contains 12 residues. CDR3 sequence reads: CASSPRAGELFF. As DNA, the CDR3 is TGTGCCAGCAGTCCCCGGGCCGGGGAGCTGTTTTTT.

This rearrangement joins TRBV5-4 to TRBJ1-2, with 8 bases lining up with TRBD1. The CDR3 sequence is 14 residues long. Germline-derived CDR1 and CDR2 are SGHNT and YYREEE (reference sequence). Germline trimming cut 2 bases from V and 4 bases from J; bases unmatched to any gene: 4. The CDR3 sequence: CASSLRDRSYGYTF. Written as DNA, the CDR3 is TGTGCCAGCAGCTTACGGGACAGGAGCTATGGCTACACCTTC.

The chain employs TRBV30 and TRBJ1-4; TRBD1 might be the D (6 bases). The CDR3 loop spans 13 amino acids. Germline lookup yields CDR1 GTSNPN and CDR2 SVGIG (reference sequence). The V end was cut by 8 bases, the J end by 3 bases, with 13 bases between. CDR3 coding DNA: TGTGCCCGGATGGGGGCACCTAATGAAAAACTGTTTTTT. It specifies CARMGAPNEKLFF.

This sequence joins TRBV6-1 and TRBJ2-4; 8 nucleotides match TRBD2. The CDR3 totals 17 residues. Germline V gene data show CDR1 as MNHNS and CDR2 as SASEGT. J was trimmed by 1 base and V by 2 bases; bases with no gene match: 7. This CDR3 is CASSEHGGDSAKNIQYF. The CDR3 nucleotides read TGTGCCAGCAGTGAACACGGGGGGGATAGCGCCAAAAACATTCAGTACTTC.